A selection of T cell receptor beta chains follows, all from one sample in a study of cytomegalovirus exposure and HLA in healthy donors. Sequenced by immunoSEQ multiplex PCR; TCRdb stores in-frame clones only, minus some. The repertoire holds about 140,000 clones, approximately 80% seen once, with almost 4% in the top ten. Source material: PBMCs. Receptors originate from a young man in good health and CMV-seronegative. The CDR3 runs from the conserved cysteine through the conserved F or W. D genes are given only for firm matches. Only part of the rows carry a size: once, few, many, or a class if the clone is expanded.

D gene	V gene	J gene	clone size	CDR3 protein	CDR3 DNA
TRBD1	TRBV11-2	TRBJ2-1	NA	CASSLATGGPSEQFF	TGTGCCAGCAGCCTAGCGACAGGGGGCCCCTCAGAGCAGTTCTTC
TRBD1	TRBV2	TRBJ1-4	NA	CASRTWTGGVNEKLFF	TGTGCCAGCAGGACCTGGACAGGGGGCGTTAATGAAAAACTGTTTTTT
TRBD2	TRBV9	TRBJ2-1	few	CASSVDSGRYNEQFF	TGTGCCAGCAGCGTAGATAGCGGGAGATACAATGAGCAGTTCTTC
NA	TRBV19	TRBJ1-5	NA	CASGAGNQPQHF	TGTGCCAGTGGGGCCGGCAATCAGCCCCAGCATTTT
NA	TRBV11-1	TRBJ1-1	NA	CASSLAGGTEAFF	TGTGCCAGCAGCTTAGCGGGGGGGACTGAAGCTTTCTTT
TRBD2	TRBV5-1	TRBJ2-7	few	CASSGGRAPQEQYF	TGCGCCAGCTCCGGAGGGAGGGCGCCGCAGGAGCAGTACTTC
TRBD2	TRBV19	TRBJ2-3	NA	CASTGTRGYQDTQYF	TGTGCCAGTACCGGGACTAGGGGGTATCAAGATACGCAGTATTTT
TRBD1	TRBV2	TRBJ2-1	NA	CASDRGPVNEQFF	TGTGCCAGCGACAGGGGGCCGGTCAATGAGCAGTTCTTC
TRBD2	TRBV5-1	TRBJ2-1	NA	CASSLAGSSDEQFF	TGCGCCAGCAGCTTAGCGGGAAGTTCAGATGAGCAGTTCTTC
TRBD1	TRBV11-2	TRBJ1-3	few	CASSFHRGTGNTIYF	TGTGCCAGCAGCTTCCACAGGGGGACTGGAAACACCATATATTTT
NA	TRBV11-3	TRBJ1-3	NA	CASSLYPVSGNTIYF	TGTGCCAGCAGCTTATATCCGGTTTCGGGAAACACCATATATTTT
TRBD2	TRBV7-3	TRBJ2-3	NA	CASSFPGPAGGLGTQYF	TGTGCCAGCAGCTTCCCTGGGCCAGCGGGAGGGCTGGGTACGCAGTATTTT
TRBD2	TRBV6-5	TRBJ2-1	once	CASSPGGVYNEQFF	TGTGCCAGCAGTCCCGGGGGGGTGTACAATGAGCAGTTCTTC
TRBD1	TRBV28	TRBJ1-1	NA	CASSTGQGGTEAFF	TGTGCCAGCAGTACTGGACAGGGGGGGACTGAAGCTTTCTTT
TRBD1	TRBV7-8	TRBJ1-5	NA	CASSFSQGVWGQPQHF	TGTGCCAGCAGCTTTTCTCAGGGGGTGTGGGGTCAGCCCCAGCATTTT
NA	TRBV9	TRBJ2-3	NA	CASSVAADTQYF	TGTGCCAGCAGCGTAGCAGCAGATACGCAGTATTTT
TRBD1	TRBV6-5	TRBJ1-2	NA	CASKFAQGANYGYTF	TGTGCCAGCAAGTTTGCACAGGGGGCGAACTATGGCTACACCTTC
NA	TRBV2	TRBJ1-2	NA	CASSDRFDGYTF	TGTGCCAGCTCGGACAGATTTGATGGCTACACCTTC